This TCR beta chain was sequenced during a study of regulatory T cells in long-lasting Graves disease. Many counts were recorded for this clonotype. What it recognizes is unknown. Arm-PCR with iRepertoire HTBI primers amplified the CDR3 regions for these TCR beta libraries. TCRdb recomputed calls from the multiplex PCR reads with MiXCR, one row per CDR3 protein. The repertoire includes roughly 560,000 distinct CDR3 sequences, 15% to 20% of them detected once, and around a quarter sits in the top ten. Sample time point: newly diagnosed GD, antithyroid drugs for less than 3 months. Researchers made the TCR library from RNA that was extracted from PBMCs. The V end lost 0 bases, the J end lost 9 bases, and 11 bases lay between the germline ends. Germline CDR1 is LGHDT and CDR2 is YNNKEL (reference sequence). The CDR3 is 13 residues long. Study-wide points: The study found TRBV28, TRBJ1-2 and TRBJ2-5 favored in persistent disease. Patients whose Graves' disease persisted exhibited lower TCR diversity than those newly diagnosed.

This sample was shared with a second study, whose subject was T cells in Graves' hyperthyroidism and ophthalmopathy. That source adds: Over 18 months, lack of ophthalmopathy progression marked Graves' hyperthyroidism as stable. Any patient presenting with uncontrolled infection, other autoimmune disease, pregnancy or lactation was left out.

The V call is TRBV3-1, the J call TRBJ1-1; D might be TRBD1 (5 bases). The receptor comes from a woman in her forties or fifties with Graves disease. The material was peripheral blood mononuclear cells (PBMCs), obtained at new diagnosis, from a patient treated with antithyroid drugs. The CDR3 sequence: CASSQEAGRKAFF. The CDR3 DNA reads TGTGCCAGCAGCCAAGAAGCAGGGCGAAAAGCTTTCTTT. The whole variable domain, remainder taken from reference TRBV3-1 and TRBJ1-1, is DTAVSQTPKYLVTQMGNDKSIKCEQNLGHDTMYWYKQDSKKFLKIMFSYNNKELIINETVPNRFSPKSPDKAHLNLHINSLELGDSAVYFCASSQEAGRKAFFGQGTRLTVV.